This paragraph reports one TCR beta chain. The antigen remains unidentified. The sample is drawn from a study of T cell responses to AZD1222 COVID-19 vaccine. Study-wide findings and caveats: The repertoires were collected only after the peak T cell response. The donors showed a predominance of white British ancestry and of females, with possible underestimation of clonal diversity. Only 6 or 7 AZD1222 recipients tested seropositive at baseline.

Produced via immunoSEQ multiplex PCR; TCRdb's table is partial and in-frame only. Found here are over 120,000 clones, 88% of them singletons; the top ten hold 5% to 5.5%. V was pared by 1 base and J by 4 bases, with 13 bases between. CDR1 is LGHDT and CDR2 is YNNKEL in the germline V gene (reference sequence). This CDR3 spans 15 amino acids. The sequencing here drew on peripheral blood, taken 28 days after the second dose of the MenACWY control vaccine. The sequence derives from an adult who received the MenACWY meningococcal vaccine as a control. The chain has TRBV3-1 (or the pseudogene TRBV3-2) and TRBJ1-2; D unresolved. CDR3 DNA sequence: TGTGCCAGCAGCCAAGGGGCCGGGGTGGTCTATGGCTACACCTTC. Residues: CASSQGAGVVYGYTF.